This is a list of T cell receptor beta chains from one sample in a study of blood T cell repertoires in COVID-19. The protocol was immunoSEQ multiplex PCR, while the TCRdb copy is restricted to in-frame clones and leaves out a portion. The sample includes about 68,000 clones, about nine tenths of them seen just once. The sample taken for sequencing was peripheral blood. The origin of the receptors is a man aged 25-45 years with acute or convalescent COVID-19. Both conserved end residues are part of each CDR3. A D gene is named only where the DNA matches it firmly. Expanded clones get a size class; other rows say once, few or many, or leave the size out.

CDR3nt: TGTGCCAGCTCTTCCGGACAAGCGGAGCAGTTCTTC
CDR3aa: CASSSGQAEQFF
d_gene: .
v_gene: TRBV18
j_gene: TRBJ2-1
abundance: .

CDR3nt: TGCGCCAGCAGAGACTTAGCGGGAGAGGATGAGCAGTTCTTC
CDR3aa: CASRDLAGEDEQFF
d_gene: TRBD2
v_gene: TRBV10-2
j_gene: TRBJ2-1
abundance: many

CDR3nt: TGTGCCCGGCTCGGACTTACCGGGGAGCTGTTTTTT
CDR3aa: CARLGLTGELFF
d_gene: .
v_gene: TRBV30
j_gene: TRBJ2-2
abundance: once

CDR3nt: TGTGCCAGCAGTTCCGGGACAGACACTGAAGCTTTCTTT
CDR3aa: CASSSGTDTEAFF
d_gene: TRBD1
v_gene: TRBV7-6
j_gene: TRBJ1-1
abundance: medium-sized

CDR3nt: TGTGCCACCAGCAGAGCGGGAAAAGGGGGCTACACCTTC
CDR3aa: CATSRAGKGGYTF
d_gene: .
v_gene: TRBV15
j_gene: TRBJ1-2
abundance: few

CDR3nt: TGTGCCAGCAGTTGGCGGGAGGGCCACGAGCAGTTCTTC
CDR3aa: CASSWREGHEQFF
d_gene: TRBD2
v_gene: TRBV6-2/TRBV6-3
j_gene: TRBJ2-1
abundance: once

CDR3nt: TGCGCCAGCAGCTTGGCGCGGGAGTCCCCTGCAGATACGCAGTATTTT
CDR3aa: CASSLARESPADTQYF
d_gene: TRBD2
v_gene: TRBV5-1
j_gene: TRBJ2-3
abundance: .

CDR3nt: TGTGCCAGCAGTTACTCCGGGACAGGCACCGGGGAGCTGTTTTTT
CDR3aa: CASSYSGTGTGELFF
d_gene: TRBD1
v_gene: TRBV6-5
j_gene: TRBJ2-2
abundance: .

CDR3nt: TGTGCCAGCATCCGCCTAGCGGGACCTCCCGGTGAGCAGTTCTTC
CDR3aa: CASIRLAGPPGEQFF
d_gene: TRBD2
v_gene: TRBV6-5
j_gene: TRBJ2-1
abundance: .

CDR3nt: TGTGCCAGCTCACCTAACAGGGGGAGCACTGAAGCTTTCTTT
CDR3aa: CASSPNRGSTEAFF
d_gene: TRBD1
v_gene: TRBV18
j_gene: TRBJ1-1
abundance: .

CDR3nt: TGTGCCAGCAGCCCCATCGGTCAGAGGGCTTCACCCCTCCACTTT
CDR3aa: CASSPIGQRASPLHF
d_gene: .
v_gene: TRBV28
j_gene: TRBJ1-6
abundance: .

CDR3nt: TGTGCCAGCGGGAGGGTGAACGAGCAGTACTTC
CDR3aa: CASGRVNEQYF
d_gene: TRBD2
v_gene: TRBV28
j_gene: TRBJ2-7
abundance: few

CDR3nt: TGTGCCAGCAGCTTAGGCTTACTAGCGGGAATCGCCGAGCAGTACTTC
CDR3aa: CASSLGLLAGIAEQYF
d_gene: TRBD2
v_gene: TRBV7-2
j_gene: TRBJ2-7
abundance: once

CDR3nt: TGTGCCAGTATTCGGGGACAGCCCAATGAAAAACTGTTTTTT
CDR3aa: CASIRGQPNEKLFF
d_gene: TRBD1
v_gene: TRBV28
j_gene: TRBJ1-4
abundance: .

CDR3nt: TGTGCCAGCAGCTTAGGCTTAGCGGGGGCCTACGAGCAGTACTTC
CDR3aa: CASSLGLAGAYEQYF
d_gene: TRBD2
v_gene: TRBV11-2
j_gene: TRBJ2-7
abundance: .

CDR3nt: TGTGCCAGCAGCGCAGTGAGCGGGGGAAACACCATATATTTT
CDR3aa: CASSAVSGGNTIYF
d_gene: .
v_gene: TRBV9
j_gene: TRBJ1-3
abundance: .

CDR3nt: TGTGCCATCAGTGGCTCTAGTAATCAGCCCCAGCATTTT
CDR3aa: CAISGSSNQPQHF
d_gene: .
v_gene: TRBV10-3
j_gene: TRBJ1-5
abundance: .

CDR3nt: TGTGCCAGCAGACCCGGGACTAGCGGAGCTTACGAGCAGTACTTC
CDR3aa: CASRPGTSGAYEQYF
d_gene: TRBD2
v_gene: TRBV2
j_gene: TRBJ2-7
abundance: .

CDR3nt: TGCGCCAGCAGGAAGACAGTCACTGGCACAGATACGCAGTATTTT
CDR3aa: CASRKTVTGTDTQYF
d_gene: .
v_gene: TRBV5-1
j_gene: TRBJ2-3
abundance: .

CDR3nt: TGCAGTGCTAGTGGCGGGACTACTAGCGGGAGCCCAGAGACCCAGTACTTC
CDR3aa: CSASGGTTSGSPETQYF
d_gene: TRBD2
v_gene: TRBV20-1
j_gene: TRBJ2-5
abundance: .

CDR3nt: TGTGCCAGCAGCCCCCGTGGGCCCCGGGACTTAATCACAGATACGCAGTATTTT
CDR3aa: CASSPRGPRDLITDTQYF
d_gene: .
v_gene: TRBV7-8
j_gene: TRBJ2-3
abundance: .

CDR3nt: TGTGCCAGCAGTTTACGGGCGGGAGGGTGGTCAGATACGCAGTATTTT
CDR3aa: CASSLRAGGWSDTQYF
d_gene: TRBD2
v_gene: TRBV27
j_gene: TRBJ2-3
abundance: .

CDR3nt: TGTGCCAGCAGTTGGGGCCCGAACACTGAAGCTTTCTTT
CDR3aa: CASSWGPNTEAFF
d_gene: .
v_gene: TRBV28
j_gene: TRBJ1-1
abundance: .